Listed here are 5 T cell receptor beta chains from one sample, sequenced in a study of multiple sclerosis patients with progressive multifocal leukoencephalopathy. Time point in this sample: time of PML onset. The table came from immunoSEQ multiplex PCR; TCRdb's copy has only in-frame clones and leaves some out. This table has about 30,000 clones, 75% to 90% appearing once. The sequencing used PBMCs, collected from a patient treated with natalizumab. The receptors stem from a woman in her twenties or thirties with progressive multifocal leukoencephalopathy.

A single count supports this clone. The chain links TRBV11-2 to TRBJ1-3; weak D call: TRBD1 (6 bases). CDR3 length: 15 residues. V lost 4 bases and J 0 bases, leaving 10 bases between the germline ends. In germline, CDR1 is SGHAT, CDR2 FQNNGV. The CDR3 coding sequence is TGTGCCAGCAGCTGGACAGCCCGCTCTGGAAACACCATATATTTT. Encoded protein: CASSWTARSGNTIYF.

The count of this clone is one. This chain links TRBV19 with TRBJ2-5; 7 bases fit TRBD2. The end of the DNA aligns better with TRBJ2-7, so the J call may be wrong. The CDR3 runs to 15 residues. CDR1 and CDR2 from the germline V gene are LNHDA and SQIVND (reference sequence). CDR3 DNA sequence: TGTGCCAGTAGTATGGACGGGAGGAGCTCCTACGAGCAGTACTTC. The encoded protein is CASSMDGRSSYEQYF.

The V gene is TRBV2, the J gene TRBJ1-4; D gene unclear. The germline V gene encodes CDR1 SNHLY and CDR2 FYNNEI. The V end was cut by 5 bases, the J end by 5 bases, with 18 bases between. CDR3 size: 16 residues. This CDR3 is CASSPIIGPENEKLFF. The CDR3 nucleotides are TGTGCCAGCAGTCCTATCATTGGTCCGGAGAATGAAAAACTGTTTTTT. Using reference TRBV2 and TRBJ1-4 for the parts outside the CDR3, the full variable domain is EPEVTQTPSHQVTQMGQEVILRCVPISNHLYFYWYRQILGQKVEFLVSFYNNEISEKSEIFDDQFSVERPDGSNFTLKIRSTKLEDSAMYFCASSPIIGPENEKLFFGSGTQLSVL.

The V call is TRBV10-2, the J call TRBJ2-7; 7 nucleotides agree with TRBD1. CDR3 size: 13 residues. Germline values: CDR1 WSHSY, CDR2 SAAADI. V shed 5 bases, J shed 5 bases, and the junction held 6 bases outside the gene matches. The CDR3 DNA sequence: TGCGCCAGCAGTCCGACAGGGTCCCACGAGCAGTACTTC. This gives the protein CASSPTGSHEQYF.

The chain recombines TRBV28 with TRBJ1-1; weak D call: TRBD1 (6 bases). V lost 7 bases and J lost 4, with 16 bases in between. The CDR3 is 14 amino acids. Looked up from germline, CDR1 is MDHEN and CDR2 is SYDVKM. The chain's CDR3 is CASTQRGRITEAFF. The CDR3 bases are TGTGCCAGCACCCAAAGGGGGAGGATCACTGAAGCTTTCTTT. Full variable domain (outside the CDR3, taken from reference TRBV28 and TRBJ1-1): DVKVTQSSRYLVKRTGEKVFLECVQDMDHENMFWYRQDPGLGLRLIYFSYDVKMKEKGDIPEGYSVSREKKERFSLILESASTNQTSMYLCASTQRGRITEAFFGQGTRLTVV.